A single sample is the source of the 14 T cell receptor beta chains below, sequenced in a study of cytomegalovirus exposure and HLA in healthy donors. Sequencing used immunoSEQ multiplex PCR; TCRdb keeps in-frame clones, though not all of them. The table includes a few hundred thousand clones, 90% detected once. Sequencing input: PBMCs. These receptors originate from a woman younger than 30 in good health and CMV-seronegative.

The V and J genes are TRBV11-3 and TRBJ2-2, with D uncertain. In germline, CDR1 is SGHNT, CDR2 YENEEA. CDR3 length equals 13 residues. V lost 2 bases and J lost 6, with 7 bases in between. This CDR3 is CASSLLSSGELFF. The CDR3, as DNA: TGTGCCAGCAGCTTACTTAGTTCCGGGGAGCTGTTTTTT. Looking up the rest from reference TRBV11-3 and TRBJ2-2 gives the full variable domain: EAGVVQSPRYKIIEKKQPVAFWCNPISGHNTLYWYLQNLGQGPELLIRYENEEAVDDSQLPKDRFSAERLKGVDSTLKIQPAELGDSAVYLCASSLLSSGELFFGEGSRLTVL.

The V and J genes are TRBV27 and TRBJ1-5; tentative D call: TRBD1 (6 bases). Trimming left V 2 bases short and J 3 bases short, with 14 bases between. Germline CDR1 is MNHEY and CDR2 is SMNVEV (reference sequence). This CDR3 has 16 amino acids. Here the CDR3 reads CASSLVAGALNQPQHF. CDR3 DNA: TGTGCCAGCAGTTTAGTTGCAGGGGCGCTCAATCAGCCCCAGCATTTT.

This rearrangement joins TRBV4-1 to TRBJ1-2; 7 nucleotides agree with TRBD1. The CDR3 runs 15 residues. With 3 bases clipped from V and 8 bases from J, the junction kept 12 bases outside the gene matches. CDR1 and CDR2 from the germline V gene are MGHRA and YSYEKL. DNA for the CDR3: TGCGCCAGCAGCCACCCCGGACAGGAAGAAGGAGGCTACACCTTC. It codes for CASSHPGQEEGGYTF.

The chain joins TRBV7-2 to TRBJ2-1; tentative D call: TRBD2 (6 bases). V lost 5 bases, J lost 3 bases, and 20 bases lay in between. Germline V CDR1 and CDR2: SGHTA, FQGNSA. The CDR3 has 17 residues. The CDR3 region is CASSPQNGGKIYNEQFF. The CDR3 DNA is TGTGCCAGCAGCCCACAAAACGGCGGGAAAATCTACAATGAGCAGTTCTTC.

The DNA of the CDR3 is TGTGCCAGCAGAATAAAGCCCGCGACTAGCGGGGGGGCTACGCAGTATTTT. This gives the protein CASRIKPATSGGATQYF. The chain joins TRBV28 to TRBJ2-3; 14 bases are a match to TRBD2. The V gene's germline CDR1 is MDHEN and CDR2 SYDVKM. This CDR3 is 17 amino acids long. V shed 6 bases, J shed 8 bases, and the junction held 13 bases outside the gene matches.

Worth noting for this clone: Other DNA sequences in this specimen translate into the identical CDR3. This chain links TRBV5-1 with TRBJ2-1, with 11 positions matching TRBD2. With 2 bases clipped from V and 3 bases from J, the junction kept 1 base outside the gene matches. There are 15 residues in the CDR3. Germline CDR1 reads SGHRS; CDR2 reads YFSETQ. The CDR3 loop reads CASSFTSGGYNEQFF. DNA for the CDR3: TGCGCCAGCAGCTTCACTAGCGGGGGCTACAATGAGCAGTTCTTC.

The chain employs TRBV21-1 and TRBJ2-7; TRBD1, as called in the table, went unchecked against the DNA. TRBV21-1 is a listed pseudogene. The CDR3 runs 14 residues. Here the CDR3 reads CASIRDRCSYEQYF. CDR3 nucleotides: TGTGCCAGCATCCGGGACAGGTGCTCCTACGAGCAGTACTTC.

V usage is TRBV28 and J usage is TRBJ1-2, with no clear D. This CDR3 spans 12 amino acids. V lost 3 bases, J lost 3 bases, and 5 bases lay in between. Germline CDR1 MDHEN, CDR2 SYDVKM. The CDR3 DNA reads as TGTGCCAGCAGTTTCCGGGACTATGGCTACACCTTC. As protein: CASSFRDYGYTF.

This chain uses TRBV18 with TRBJ2-1; D gene uncertain. Trimming left V 2 bases short and J 7 bases short, with 6 bases between. Germline V CDR1 and CDR2: KGHSH, LQKENI. The CDR3 sequence is 12 residues long. CDR3 sequence (DNA): TGTGCCAGCTCACCAAGCAGGAATGAGCAGTTCTTC. It is translated as CASSPSRNEQFF. Variable domain in full (rest from reference TRBV18 and TRBJ2-1): NAGVMQNPRHLVRRRGQEARLRCSPMKGHSHVYWYRQLPEEGLKFMVYLQKENIIDESGMPKERFSAEFPKEGPSILRIQQVVRGDSAAYFCASSPSRNEQFFGPGTRLTVL.

As DNA, the CDR3 is TGTGCCAGCAGCCTCCGCAGCGGGGGGGAGACCCAGTACTTC. This gives the protein CASSLRSGGETQYF. The chain joins TRBV9 to TRBJ2-5, with 9 bases fitting TRBD2. The V gene's germline CDR1 is SGDLS and CDR2 YYNGEE. V lost 4 bases to trimming and J lost 5 bases; unmatched junction nucleotides: 6. CDR3 length equals 14 residues.

The V and J genes are TRBV6-4 and TRBJ2-2; D uncertain. The germline V gene encodes CDR1 MRHNA and CDR2 SNTAGT. The CDR3 loop spans 14 amino acids. Trimming stripped 2 bases from V and 3 bases from J, with 7 bases between. This CDR3 reads CASSDGGHTGELFF. CDR3 DNA sequence: TGTGCCAGCAGTGACGGCGGTCACACCGGGGAGCTGTTTTTT.

The rearrangement joins TRBV11-3 to TRBJ2-3; no clear D gene. This CDR3 contains 13 residues. V was trimmed by 5 bases and J by 5 bases, leaving 11 bases between them. CDR1 SGHNT and CDR2 YENEEA come from the germline V gene. The DNA for the CDR3 is TGTGCCAGCAGCCGGGTGAATATAGATACGCAGTATTTT. This encodes CASSRVNIDTQYF. Full variable domain (remainder filled in from reference TRBV11-3 and TRBJ2-3): EAGVVQSPRYKIIEKKQPVAFWCNPISGHNTLYWYLQNLGQGPELLIRYENEEAVDDSQLPKDRFSAERLKGVDSTLKIQPAELGDSAVYLCASSRVNIDTQYFGPGTRLTVL.

The chain employs TRBV6-5 and TRBJ1-4; D may be TRBD1 (5 bases). The germline gives CDR1 MNHEY, CDR2 SVGAGI. Deletions cut 8 bases from V and 13 bases from J, with 14 bases between. The CDR3 is 11 amino acids. The CDR3 loop reads CASHSGNLLFF. In DNA, the CDR3 is TGTGCCAGCCATTCAGGGAATTTACTGTTTTTT.

The rearrangement uses TRBV2 and TRBJ2-3; D is perhaps TRBD1 (8 bases). This CDR3 region has 14 residues. In germline, CDR1 is SNHLY, CDR2 FYNNEI. Trimming took 5 bases from V and 3 from J, leaving 12 bases between them. The CDR3 reads CASSSQGGTDTQYF. As DNA, the CDR3 is TGTGCCAGCAGTTCACAGGGGGGGACAGATACGCAGTATTTT.